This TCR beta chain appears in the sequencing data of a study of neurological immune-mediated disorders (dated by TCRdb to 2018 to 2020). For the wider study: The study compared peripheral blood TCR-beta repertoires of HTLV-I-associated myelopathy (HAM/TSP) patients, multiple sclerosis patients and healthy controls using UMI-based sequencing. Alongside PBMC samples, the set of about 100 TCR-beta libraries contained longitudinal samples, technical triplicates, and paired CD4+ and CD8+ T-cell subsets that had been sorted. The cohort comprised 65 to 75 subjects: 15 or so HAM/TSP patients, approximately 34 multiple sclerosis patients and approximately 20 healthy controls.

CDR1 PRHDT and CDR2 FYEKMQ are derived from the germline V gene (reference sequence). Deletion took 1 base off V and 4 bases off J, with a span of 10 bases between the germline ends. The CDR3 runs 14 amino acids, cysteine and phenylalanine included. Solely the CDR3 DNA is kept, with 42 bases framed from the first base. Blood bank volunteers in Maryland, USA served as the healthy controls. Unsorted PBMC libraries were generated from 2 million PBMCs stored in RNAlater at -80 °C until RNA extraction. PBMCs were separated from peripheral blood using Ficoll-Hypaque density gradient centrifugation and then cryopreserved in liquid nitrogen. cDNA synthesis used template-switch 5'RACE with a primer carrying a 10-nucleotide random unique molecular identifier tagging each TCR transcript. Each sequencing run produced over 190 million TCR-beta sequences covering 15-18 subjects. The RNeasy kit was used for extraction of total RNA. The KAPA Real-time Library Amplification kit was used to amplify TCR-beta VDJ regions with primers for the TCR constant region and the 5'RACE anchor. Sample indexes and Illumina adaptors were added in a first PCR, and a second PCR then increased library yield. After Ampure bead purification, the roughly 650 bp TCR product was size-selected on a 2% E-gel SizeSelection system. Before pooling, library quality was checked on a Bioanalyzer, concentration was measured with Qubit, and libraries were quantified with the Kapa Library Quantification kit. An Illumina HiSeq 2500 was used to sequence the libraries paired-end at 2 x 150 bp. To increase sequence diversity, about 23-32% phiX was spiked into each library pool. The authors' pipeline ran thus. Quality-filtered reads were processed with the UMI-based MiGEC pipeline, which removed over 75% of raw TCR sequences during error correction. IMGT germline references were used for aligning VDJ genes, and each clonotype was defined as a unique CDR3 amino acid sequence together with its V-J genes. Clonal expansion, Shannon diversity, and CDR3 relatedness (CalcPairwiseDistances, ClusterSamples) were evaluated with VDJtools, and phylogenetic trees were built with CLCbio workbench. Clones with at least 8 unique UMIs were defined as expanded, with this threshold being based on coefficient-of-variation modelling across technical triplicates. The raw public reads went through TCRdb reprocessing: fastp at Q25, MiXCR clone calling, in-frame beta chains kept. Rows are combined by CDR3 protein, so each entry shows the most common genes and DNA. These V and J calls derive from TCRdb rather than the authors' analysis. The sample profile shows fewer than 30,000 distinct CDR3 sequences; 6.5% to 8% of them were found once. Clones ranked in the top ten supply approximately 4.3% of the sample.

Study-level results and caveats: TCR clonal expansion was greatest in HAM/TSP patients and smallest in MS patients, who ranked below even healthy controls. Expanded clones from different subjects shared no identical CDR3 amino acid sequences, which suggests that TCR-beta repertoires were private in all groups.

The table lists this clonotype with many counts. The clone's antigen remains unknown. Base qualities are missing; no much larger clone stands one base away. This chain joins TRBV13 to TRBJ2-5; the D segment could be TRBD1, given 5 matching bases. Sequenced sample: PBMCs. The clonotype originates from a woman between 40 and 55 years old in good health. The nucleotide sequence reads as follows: TGTGCCAGCAGCTTAGCGCAGGGTGGAGAGACCCAGTACTTC. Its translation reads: CASSLAQGGETQYF.